This entry describes one TCR beta chain. The source of the sample is a study of OX40 agonist ivuxolimab in advanced cancers. Only in-frame clones appear in the TCRdb table, and some are missing; sequencing was by immunoSEQ multiplex PCR. The sample contains 60,000 to 75,000 clones, around 86% of which appear only once. Trimming removed 5 bases at V and 8 bases at J, with 21 bases between. CDR3 length: 15 amino acids. Germline assignment: CDR1 SGHVS and CDR2 FQNEAQ. The source was CD4+ or CD8+ T cells sorted from blood, collected in a trial of the OX40 agonist ivuxolimab. The receptor was derived from an adult with an advanced solid tumor such as melanoma, head and neck, liver or kidney cancer. The chain combines TRBV7-8 with TRBJ1-2; a possible D gene is TRBD1 (6 bases). The CDR3 sequence is CASSAADSYLGGYTF. CDR3 nucleotide sequence: TGTGCCAGCAGCGCTGCGGACAGCTACCTTGGGGGCTACACCTTC.